Shown below are 23 T cell receptor beta chains from a single sample sequenced in a study of Ad26.COV2.S vaccination and SARS-CoV-2 variants. TCRdb keeps only in-frame clones here, not all; method: immunoSEQ multiplex PCR. The table records roughly 700,000 clones, 80% to 90% of them present only once. Treatment here: around 19 received Ad26.COV2.S at low or high dose, single or two shots; a few received placebo; per-sample allocation not given. Material that was analyzed had been drawn on day 63 after the first vaccine or placebo injection. This material consisted of peripheral blood, taken in a trial of Ad26.COV2.S vaccine versus placebo. These receptors originate from a person aged 18 to 65 who received the Ad26.COV2.S COVID-19 vaccine or a placebo.

This chain uses TRBV29-1 with TRBJ1-1; D not resolved. Germline values: CDR1 SQVTM, CDR2 ANQGSEA. CDR3 length: 14 amino acids. V was pared by 4 bases and J by 0 bases, with 12 bases between. The CDR3 is CSVVRRMMNTEAFF. In nucleotides, the CDR3 is TGCAGCGTTGTCCGGCGGATGATGAACACTGAAGCTTTCTTT.

The chain combines TRBV12-5 with TRBJ1-1; 7 bases fit TRBD1. The CDR3 consists of 14 residues. Germline assignment: CDR1 LGHNT and CDR2 FRNRAP. Germline trimming cut 6 bases from V and 2 bases from J; bases unmatched to any gene: 6. CDR3 DNA: TGTGCTAGTGGGGGGGACAGCCCTAACACTGAAGCTTTCTTT. This gives the protein CASGGDSPNTEAFF.

Comment on this clone: Relative to the germline gene, one junction end is altered; a read error may explain this. The chain's CDR3 is CASTRTGVNTEAFF. CDR3 sequence (DNA): TGTGCCAGCACCCGGACAGGGGTGAATACTGAAGCTTTCTTT. The chain carries TRBV6-5 and TRBJ1-1, with 9 bases matching TRBD1. Germline-derived CDR1 and CDR2 are MNHEY and SVGAGI. The CDR3 has 14 residues.

The chain recombines TRBV7-2 with TRBJ1-1, with unresolved D. V lost 5 bases to trimming and J lost 0 bases, with 13 bases between them. Germline values: CDR1 SGHTA, CDR2 FQGNSA. This CDR3 comprises 15 residues. CDR3 sequence (DNA): TGTGCCAGCAGCCTCCCGGCAAGCATGAACACTGAAGCTTTCTTT. Translating gives CASSLPASMNTEAFF.

J is TRBJ2-6 and V is TRBV6-5; D gene unclear. V dropped 2 bases and J dropped 4 bases, with 3 bases sitting between them. The CDR3 consists of 13 residues. Germline loops: CDR1 MNHEY, CDR2 SVGAGI. The CDR3 DNA sequence: TGTGCCAGCAGTTACGCCGGGGCCAACGTCCTGACTTTC. Amino acids: CASSYAGANVLTF.

This sequence joins TRBV19 and TRBJ2-2; 8 nucleotides agree with TRBD1. The V gene end was trimmed by 5 bases and the J gene end by 7 bases; junction bases not matched to a gene: 6. CDR1 LNHDA and CDR2 SQIVND come from the germline V gene (reference sequence). CDR3 length: 14 amino acids. The CDR3: CASSLTGAVGELFF. The CDR3, as DNA: TGTGCCAGTAGTTTGACAGGGGCGGTCGGGGAGCTGTTTTTT.

The chain links TRBV29-1 to TRBJ2-5; 10 nucleotides agree with TRBD1. The V gene's germline CDR1 is SQVTM and CDR2 ANQGSEA. With 0 bases clipped from V and 1 base from J, the junction kept 8 bases outside the gene matches. This CDR3 has 17 residues. This CDR3 reads CSVEELRGQGSQETQYF. CDR3 DNA: TGCAGCGTTGAAGAGTTAAGGGGACAGGGGAGCCAAGAGACCCAGTACTTC.

The chain joins TRBV12-3 or TRBV12-4 to TRBJ1-4, with D unclear. With 6 bases removed from V and 16 bases from J, the gap between germline ends came to 21 bases. The CDR3 length is 13 residues. In nucleotides, the CDR3 is TGTGCCAGCAGGCGAGCAGGCGCATCGAGGGAGTTTTTT. This encodes CASRRAGASREFF.

V gene TRBV2 combines with J gene TRBJ2-1; 9 bases are a match to TRBD2. Losses at the gene ends were 10 bases for V and 5 bases for J; bases not matched to a gene: 9. The V gene's germline CDR1 is SNHLY and CDR2 FYNNEI. The CDR3 totals 14 residues. Here the CDR3 reads CATLPGTSHNEQFF. The CDR3 DNA sequence: TGTGCCACCCTCCCTGGGACTAGCCACAATGAGCAGTTCTTC.

The chain recombines TRBV5-1 with TRBJ2-3, with 7 bases fitting TRBD2. V gave up 3 bases and J gave up 6 bases; unmatched junction bases: 4. CDR3 size: 13 residues. Germline V lookup: CDR1 SGHRS, CDR2 YFSETQ. The CDR3 region has the DNA TGCGCCAGCAGCTCGGGAGCGGGGGATACGCAGTATTTT. Translating it yields CASSSGAGDTQYF.

This sequence joins TRBV29-1 and TRBJ2-4, with D possibly being TRBD2 (5 bases). CDR1 and CDR2 from the germline V gene are SQVTM and ANQGSEA. This CDR3 contains 15 residues. V shed 4 bases and J shed 0 bases, with 13 bases lying between them. CDR3 amino acids: CSVVYGDKAKNIQYF. The CDR3 DNA reads as TGCAGCGTTGTATACGGGGATAAAGCCAAAAACATTCAGTACTTC.

The genes are TRBV6-5 and TRBJ2-7; D possibly corresponds to TRBD1 (6 bases). CDR3 length: 13 residues. Germline-derived CDR1 and CDR2 are MNHEY and SVGAGI. The V gene lost 7 bases and the J gene lost 0 bases, with 10 bases spanning the gap. CDR3 nucleotides: TGTGCCAGCACATTCAGGGGCTCCTACGAGCAGTACTTC. This codes for CASTFRGSYEQYF.

The J gene is TRBJ1-4, the V gene TRBV27, with D possibly matching TRBD1 (5 bases). This CDR3 has 13 amino acids. The germline V and J ends were trimmed by 8 bases and 0 bases, with 7 bases remaining between them. Germline V gives CDR1 MNHEY, CDR2 SMNVEV (reference sequence). The CDR3 sequence: CASRDPTNEKLFF. The CDR3 DNA is TGTGCCAGCCGGGACCCAACTAATGAAAAACTGTTTTTT.

V gene TRBV7-2 combines with J gene TRBJ1-5; D is perhaps TRBD1 (5 bases). The CDR3 runs to 14 residues. The germline V gene has CDR1 SGHTA and CDR2 FQGNSA. Trimming cost V 4 bases and J 3 bases, with 10 bases left between them. CDR3 in amino acids: CASSSEGNNQPQHF. CDR3 sequence (DNA): TGTGCCAGCAGCTCCGAGGGGAACAATCAGCCCCAGCATTTT.

The chain carries TRBV15 and TRBJ2-1, with TRBD1 as a possible D gene (6 bases). V was pared by 4 bases and J by 7 bases, with 20 bases between. Germline V gives CDR1 LNHNV, CDR2 YYDKDF (reference sequence). This CDR3 contains 16 residues. CDR3 coding DNA: TGTGCCACCAGCACTAGACAGGTATGTTGTCGTAATGAGCAGTTCTTC. Its protein product is CATSTRQVCCRNEQFF.

This chain links TRBV27 with TRBJ1-4; D might be TRBD1 (5 bases). In germline, CDR1 is MNHEY, CDR2 SMNVEV (reference sequence). The V gene lost 4 bases and the J gene lost 7 bases, with 16 bases spanning the gap. CDR3 length: 15 amino acids. The CDR3 loop is CASSSPGTGGEKLFF. The DNA of the CDR3 is TGTGCCAGCAGTTCCCCCGGGACGGGAGGTGAAAAACTGTTTTTT.

V and J are TRBV4-3 and TRBJ2-2; D is unresolved. The germline gives CDR1 LGHNA, CDR2 YSLEER. The CDR3 extends over 18 amino acids. V was cut by 0 bases and J by 2 bases, with 16 bases left in between. The CDR3 loop reads CASSQDDVKPDNTGELFF. DNA for the CDR3: TGCGCCAGCAGCCAAGACGACGTAAAACCCGACAACACCGGGGAGCTGTTTTTT.

The rearrangement links TRBV7-9 to TRBJ1-4; D possibly corresponds to TRBD1 (5 bases). Deletions cut 6 bases from V and 0 bases from J, with 14 bases between. Germline assignment: CDR1 SEHNR and CDR2 FQNEAQ (reference sequence). The CDR3 loop spans 16 amino acids. Here the CDR3 reads CASRKVGGSTNEKLFF. CDR3 sequence (DNA): TGTGCCAGCAGAAAAGTGGGGGGTTCAACTAATGAAAAACTGTTTTTT.

This chain uses TRBV10-3 with TRBJ1-4; tentatively, D is TRBD1 (5 bases). V lost 6 bases to trimming and J lost 4 bases, with 9 bases between them. CDR3 length: 13 residues. Germline CDR1 is ENHRY and CDR2 is SYGVKD. The CDR3 sequence is CAIRTGYNEKLFF. The CDR3 DNA sequence: TGTGCCATCAGAACAGGCTATAATGAAAAACTGTTTTTT.

J is TRBJ1-6 and V is TRBV12-3 or TRBV12-4, with a weak D call TRBD1 (6 bases). The CDR3 extends over 13 amino acids. Trimming left V 7 bases short and J 5 bases short, with 9 bases between. The CDR3 region has the DNA TGTGCCAGCACCCACAGGGATAATTCACCCCTCCACTTT. The encoded protein is CASTHRDNSPLHF.

V gene TRBV19 combines with J gene TRBJ1-1; D unresolved. The V gene lost 6 bases and the J gene lost 3 bases, with 17 bases spanning the gap. The CDR3 is made up of 15 amino acids. Germline V lookup: CDR1 LNHDA, CDR2 SQIVND (reference sequence). The CDR3 coding sequence is TGTGCCAGTAGACCAAAAAAGTCGGGGTACACTGAAGCTTTCTTT. The encoded protein is CASRPKKSGYTEAFF.

This rearrangement joins TRBV7-9 to TRBJ2-1; no clear D gene. V shed 6 bases and J shed 10 bases, with 13 bases lying between them. The germline V gene has CDR1 SEHNR and CDR2 FQNEAQ (reference sequence). The CDR3 sequence is 12 residues long. The DNA for the CDR3 is TGTGCCAGCAGATCCAGAGCTTTGGAGCAGTTCTTC. This translates into CASRSRALEQFF. Complete variable domain (other parts from reference TRBV7-9 and TRBJ2-1): DTGVSQNPRHKITKRGQNVTFRCDPISEHNRLYWYRQTLGQGPEFLTYFQNEAQLEKSRLLSDRFSAERPKGSFSTLEIQRTEQGDSAMYLCASRSRALEQFFGPGTRLTVL.

Details on this clone: This sample includes further DNA sequences coding for the same CDR3. This chain uses TRBV18 with TRBJ1-5; the match to TRBD1 covers 8 bases. J gave up 5 bases and V 3 bases, and 0 bases lay outside the gene matches. The CDR3 sequence is 13 residues long. From germline, CDR1 is KGHSH and CDR2 LQKENI. The CDR3 nucleotides read TGTGCCAGCTCACCGGGACAGGATCAGCCCCAGCATTTT. Amino acids: CASSPGQDQPQHF.